This entry features one TCR beta chain sequence. TCRdb's table, derived via immunoSEQ multiplex PCR, lists solely in-frame clones and lacks some. This table has 200,000 to 250,000 clones, roughly four fifths appearing once. These data belong to a study of blood T cell repertoires in COVID-19. The CDR3 totals 14 residues. Per germline, CDR1 SGHRS and CDR2 YFSETQ. The ends lost 0 bases at V and 8 bases at J; junction bases unmatched: 3. The source material was peripheral blood. The source is a woman older than 75 with COVID-19, enrolled during active disease. V gene TRBV5-1 combines with J gene TRBJ2-1, with 9 bases identical to TRBD1. As DNA, the CDR3 is TGCGCCAGCAGCTTGGGACAGGGGGGGTATGAGCAGTTCTTC. Its translation is CASSLGQGGYEQFF.